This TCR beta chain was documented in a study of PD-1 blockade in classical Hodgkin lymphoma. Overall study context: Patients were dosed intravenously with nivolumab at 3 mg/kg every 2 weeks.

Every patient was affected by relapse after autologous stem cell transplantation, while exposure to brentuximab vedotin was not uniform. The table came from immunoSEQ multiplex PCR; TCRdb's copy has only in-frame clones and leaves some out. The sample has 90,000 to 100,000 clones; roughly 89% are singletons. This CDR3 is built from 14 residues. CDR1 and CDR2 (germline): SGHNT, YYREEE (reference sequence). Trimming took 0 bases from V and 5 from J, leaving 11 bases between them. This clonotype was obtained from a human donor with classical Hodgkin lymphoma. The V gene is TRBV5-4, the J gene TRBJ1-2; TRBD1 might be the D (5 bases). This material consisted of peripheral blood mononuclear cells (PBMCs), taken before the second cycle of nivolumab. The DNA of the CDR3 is TGTGCCAGCAGCTTGGGGGCGGGACCGTATGGCTACACCTTC. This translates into CASSLGAGPYGYTF.